The 21 T cell receptor beta chains below all came from one sample that was sequenced in a study of T cell responses to AZD1222 COVID-19 vaccine (dated by TCRdb to the early 2020s). The time point label of this sample denotes: about 28 days (+/-7) after the second vaccine dose. Receptor libraries were prepared by the immunoSEQ multiplex PCR assay. TCRdb mirrors the immuneACCESS table, restricted to in-frame sequences. Some clones are absent from its copies; in checked studies, under half trace to an unresolved V gene, and the reason for the others is unknown. For this sample there are 140,000 to 150,000 clones; 80% to 95% appear just once. Of the sample, less than 3.5% falls within the top ten clones. The sample was peripheral blood, taken 28 days after the second AZD1222 dose. Source of these receptors: an adult who received the AZD1222 COVID-19 vaccine.

The chain uses TRBV7-9 and TRBJ2-7; D not certain. Looked up from germline, CDR1 is SEHNR and CDR2 is FQNEAQ (reference sequence). The CDR3 totals 14 residues. Trimming took 0 bases from V and 2 from J, leaving 8 bases between them. CDR3 sequence reads: CASSLAAKPYEQYF. The CDR3 DNA is TGTGCCAGCAGCTTAGCTGCCAAACCCTACGAGCAGTACTTC. Together with reference TRBV7-9 and TRBJ2-7, the CDR3 gives the full variable domain: DTGVSQNPRHKITKRGQNVTFRCDPISEHNRLYWYRQTLGQGPEFLTYFQNEAQLEKSRLLSDRFSAERPKGSFSTLEIQRTEQGDSAMYLCASSLAAKPYEQYFGPGTRLTVT.

This rearrangement joins TRBV7-3 to TRBJ2-6, with D tentatively TRBD1 (6 bases). The CDR3 is 17 residues long. Germline V lookup: CDR1 SGHTA, CDR2 FQGTGA. With 5 bases removed from V and 0 bases from J, the gap between germline ends came to 14 bases. CDR3 loop: CASSPSGQSSGANVLTF. As DNA, the CDR3 is TGTGCCAGCAGCCCTTCCGGACAGAGCTCTGGGGCCAACGTCCTGACTTTC.

This sequence joins TRBV24-1 and TRBJ2-7; D might be TRBD2 (6 bases). V shed 9 bases and J shed 2 bases, with 16 bases lying between them. The germline CDR1 and CDR2 sequences are KGHDR and SFDVKD. The CDR3 has 14 residues. CDR3: CATQGGSGPYEQYF. The CDR3 DNA reads as TGTGCCACCCAGGGAGGTTCGGGGCCCTACGAGCAGTACTTC.

The chain links TRBV29-1 to TRBJ1-3; D not certain. V was shortened by 7 bases and J by 0 bases, with 10 bases between the two germline ends. The germline CDR1 and CDR2 sequences are SQVTM and ANQGSEA. This CDR3 is 13 amino acids long. The CDR3 DNA follows: TGCAGCGCCCGGAGATCCTCTGGAAACACCATATATTTT. It specifies CSARRSSGNTIYF.

The chain joins TRBV27 to TRBJ2-1, with D possibly TRBD2 on 6 matching bases. Germline V gene data show CDR1 as MNHEY and CDR2 as SMNVEV (reference sequence). This CDR3 region has 15 residues. V shed 4 bases and J shed 8 bases, with 18 bases lying between them. CDR3 sequence (DNA): TGTGCCAGCAGTTCTCCGAGGAGGAGGAGGGATGAGCAGTTCTTC. Translating gives CASSSPRRRRDEQFF.

J is TRBJ1-2 and V is TRBV29-1; D call uncertain. The V gene's germline CDR1 is SQVTM and CDR2 ANQGSEA. Trimming removed 3 bases from V and 4 bases from J, with 27 bases in between. This CDR3 spans 18 amino acids. CDR3 protein: CSVESFTKRAAGLYGYTF. DNA of the CDR3: TGCAGCGTTGAGTCCTTTACTAAGCGGGCGGCAGGACTCTATGGCTACACCTTC.

This chain joins TRBV18 and TRBJ2-2, with 9 bases aligning to TRBD2. The CDR3 covers 15 residues. The V and J ends lost 5 bases and 7 bases, in that order; junction bases with no gene match: 8. Germline V CDR1 and CDR2: KGHSH, LQKENI. DNA for the CDR3: TGTGCCAGCTCATCGTTAGCGGGAGAAGGCGGGGAGCTGTTTTTT. This codes for CASSSLAGEGGELFF.

The chain is built from TRBV6-1 and TRBJ2-1; TRBD2 might be the D (6 bases). Germline V CDR1 and CDR2: MNHNS, SASEGT. With 1 base removed from V and 3 bases from J, the gap between germline ends came to 7 bases. The CDR3 is made up of 14 amino acids. The CDR3 reads CASSEDSGYNEQFF. In DNA, the CDR3 is TGTGCCAGCAGTGAAGATAGCGGCTACAATGAGCAGTTCTTC.

This chain uses TRBV11-2 with TRBJ2-7, with TRBD2 matching over 11 bases. The CDR3 loop spans 16 amino acids. Trimming at V came to 5 bases and at J to 0 bases, leaving 6 bases not matched to a gene. Germline V gene data show CDR1 as SGHAT and CDR2 as FQNNGV. DNA of the CDR3: TGTGCCAGCAGCCTAGCGGGAGGCACGATCTCCTACGAGCAGTACTTC. The encoded protein is CASSLAGGTISYEQYF.

The J gene is TRBJ1-2, the V gene TRBV6-1, with D perhaps matching TRBD1 (5 bases). Germline CDR1 and CDR2: MNHNS and SASEGT. V lost 1 base to trimming and J lost 6 bases, with 15 bases between them. The CDR3 spans 15 residues. The CDR3 loop reads CASSEVGVVTDGYTF. CDR3 nucleotide sequence: TGTGCCAGCAGTGAAGTGGGGGTCGTAACCGATGGCTACACCTTC.

The sample holds one count of this clone. The V and J genes are TRBV5-1 and TRBJ2-7; 10 bases agree with TRBD1. Germline V lookup: CDR1 SGHRS, CDR2 YFSETQ. The J segment lost 6 bases and the V segment lost 5 bases, leaving 8 bases of the junction unmatched. This CDR3 contains 14 residues. This chain's CDR3 is CASRLDRGRSEQYF. Here the CDR3 DNA reads TGCGCCAGCAGGCTGGACAGGGGGAGGTCCGAGCAGTACTTC.

The V gene is TRBV19, the J gene TRBJ2-7; TRBD2 aligns across 11 bases. The J segment lost 2 bases and the V segment lost 6 bases, leaving 3 bases of the junction unmatched. Germline V gene sequence: CDR1 LNHDA, CDR2 SQIVND (reference sequence). This CDR3 has 14 residues. CDR3 DNA: TGTGCCAGTAGGACTAGCGGGACTACCTACGAGCAGTACTTC. Amino acid sequence: CASRTSGTTYEQYF.

This clone was counted once. The rearrangement uses TRBV30 and TRBJ1-2; TRBD1 agrees at 7 bases. Germline values: CDR1 GTSNPN, CDR2 SVGIG (reference sequence). This CDR3 is 13 amino acids long. V lost 1 base, J lost 8 bases, and 7 bases stayed unmatched. The CDR3 nucleotides read TGTGCCTGGAGTGGATCGCAGGGGGGAGGCTACACCTTC. Protein product: CAWSGSQGGGYTF.

CDR3: CASSEPRNYEQYF. CDR3 DNA sequence: TGTGCCAGCAGTGAGCCACGGAACTACGAGCAGTACTTC. V and J are TRBV2 and TRBJ2-7; D is unclear. Germline loops: CDR1 SNHLY, CDR2 FYNNEI. V shed 3 bases and J shed 3 bases, with 9 bases lying between them. The CDR3 sequence is 13 residues long.

Here the CDR3 DNA reads TGTGCCAGCAGCTTAGTGCCAGGACCTAATGAAAAACTGTTTTTT. Translated, it gives CASSLVPGPNEKLFF. The chain is built from TRBV5-8 and TRBJ1-4; D is undetermined. From germline, CDR1 is SGHTS and CDR2 YDEGEE. The CDR3 consists of 15 residues. V dropped 2 bases and J dropped 3 bases, with 11 bases sitting between them.

The chain combines TRBV21-1 with TRBJ2-7; the table's D call of TRBD1 was not tested on the DNA. TRBV21-1 is listed as a pseudogene. The CDR3 extends over 16 amino acids. The CDR3 reads CASSTLGQDLAYEQYF. In DNA, the CDR3 is TGTGCCAGCAGCACCCTAGGACAGGATCTAGCCTACGAGCAGTACTTC.

The chain has TRBV27 and TRBJ2-7; a weak D match, TRBD2 (5 bases). Trimming removed 2 bases at V and 1 base at J, with 12 bases between. The germline V gene has CDR1 MNHEY and CDR2 SMNVEV (reference sequence). The CDR3 is 15 amino acids. The CDR3: CASSLGGSLSYEQYF. The DNA for the CDR3 is TGTGCCAGCAGTTTAGGCGGGTCCCTTTCCTACGAGCAGTACTTC.

The rearrangement links TRBV11-3 to TRBJ2-1, with D perhaps matching TRBD1 or TRBD2 (7 bases each). Germline values: CDR1 SGHNT, CDR2 YENEEA. The CDR3 contains 13 residues. The germline V and J ends were trimmed by 4 bases and 9 bases, with 13 bases remaining between them. The CDR3 region is CASSSGGGVEQFF. The CDR3 bases are TGTGCCAGCAGCTCAGGGGGAGGGGTTGAGCAGTTCTTC.

The chain couples TRBV19 to TRBJ2-1; the D gene could be TRBD1 or TRBD2 (5 bases each). The germline CDR1 and CDR2 sequences are LNHDA and SQIVND (reference sequence). The CDR3 contains 15 residues. With 5 bases removed from V and 9 bases from J, the gap between germline ends came to 20 bases. The CDR3 reads CASSPTSGTPGEQFF. The CDR3 DNA reads as TGTGCCAGTAGTCCGACCTCCGGGACCCCAGGTGAGCAGTTCTTC.

As DNA, the CDR3 is TGTGCCAGCTCACCTCAGCTAGCGGGTAAGCACTCCTACAATGAGCAGTTCTTC. It specifies CASSPQLAGKHSYNEQFF. This chain links TRBV18 with TRBJ2-1, with 8 bases lining up with TRBD2. This CDR3 is 18 amino acids long. The V segment lost 3 bases and the J segment 0 bases; nucleotides outside the gene matches: 10. Germline-derived CDR1 and CDR2 are KGHSH and LQKENI.

This chain links TRBV27 with TRBJ2-5; TRBD1 is a possible D gene (6 bases). This CDR3 has 14 residues. From germline, CDR1 is MNHEY and CDR2 SMNVEV (reference sequence). The V gene lost 5 bases and the J gene lost 4 bases, with 14 bases spanning the gap. CDR3 nucleotides: TGTGCCAGCAGTAAGGGGGTAGTCGGAGAGACCCAGTACTTC. Its translation is CASSKGVVGETQYF.